Sequencing of this T cell receptor (beta chain) was carried out in a study of T cells after yellow fever vaccination. As for this clonotype: Antigen: not known.

By 5'RACE template switching, TCR cDNA was produced, with a universal primer site and UMIs added in the process. MiXCR, run by TCRdb on the 5' RACE reads, gives a single entry per CDR3 protein. The sample contains 450,000 to 550,000 distinct CDR3 sequences, 15% to 20% of which appear only once. Overall study results and limits: It was the secondary response that reached its peak faster, day 5 versus 15, but it was weaker. Clonotypes appearing in both CD4 and CD8 compartments existed, and their share was small.

This CDR3 is 16 amino acids long. Germline V gene data show CDR1 as MNHEY and CDR2 as SVGAGI. J was trimmed by 0 bases and V by 2 bases; bases with no gene match: 5. Sequences were derived from PBMCs, sampled 15 days after the yellow fever booster vaccination. The receptor was derived from a man aged 30 to 45 who received the YFV17D yellow fever vaccine. J is TRBJ2-3 and V is TRBV6-5; 7 bases map to TRBD2. CDR3 in amino acids: CASSYDLAASTDTQYF. The CDR3 DNA is TGTGCCAGCAGTTACGACCTAGCGGCTAGCACAGATACGCAGTATTTT.